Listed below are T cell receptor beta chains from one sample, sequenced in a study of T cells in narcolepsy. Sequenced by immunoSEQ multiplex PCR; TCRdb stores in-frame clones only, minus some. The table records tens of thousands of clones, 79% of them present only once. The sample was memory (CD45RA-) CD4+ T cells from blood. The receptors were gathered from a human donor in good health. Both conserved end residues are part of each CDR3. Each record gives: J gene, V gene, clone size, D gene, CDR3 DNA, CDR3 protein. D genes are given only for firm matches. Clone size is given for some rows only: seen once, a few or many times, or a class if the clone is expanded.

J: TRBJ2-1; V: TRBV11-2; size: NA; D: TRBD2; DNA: TGTGCCAGCAGCTTAGATTTCCTAGCGGGAATCAATGAGCAGTTCTTC; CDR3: CASSLDFLAGINEQFF
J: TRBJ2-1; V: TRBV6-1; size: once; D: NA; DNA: TGTGCCATCTTAAACCGACAGGCCTCCTACAATGAGCAGTTCTTC; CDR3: CAILNRQASYNEQFF
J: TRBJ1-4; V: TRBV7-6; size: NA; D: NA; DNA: TGTGCCAGCAGCTCTAGCCCTAATGAAAAACTGTTTTTT; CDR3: CASSSSPNEKLFF
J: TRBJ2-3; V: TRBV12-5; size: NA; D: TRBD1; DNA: TGTGCTAGTGGTTCAACTAGGGGGCGAGAGGGTACGCAGTATTTT; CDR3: CASGSTRGREGTQYF
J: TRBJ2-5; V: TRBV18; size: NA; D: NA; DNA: TGTGCCAGCTCCTCAGGGCTACAAGAGACCCAGTACTTC; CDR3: CASSSGLQETQYF
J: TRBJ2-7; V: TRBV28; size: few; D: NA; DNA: TGTGCCAGCAGTTTAGGCTCCACCTACGAGCAGTACTTC; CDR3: CASSLGSTYEQYF
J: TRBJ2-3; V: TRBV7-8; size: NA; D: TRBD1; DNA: TGTGCCAGCAGCCGAGGAGGGACAGGGGCGGCAGATACGCAGTATTTT; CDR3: CASSRGGTGAADTQYF
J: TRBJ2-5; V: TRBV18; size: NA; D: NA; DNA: TGTGCCAGCTCACCAAAGGGGGGGATCCAAGAGACCCAGTACTTC; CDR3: CASSPKGGIQETQYF
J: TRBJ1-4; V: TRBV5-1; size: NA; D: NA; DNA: TGCGCCAGCAGCTTGGGGTCGCGGGGTACGGATGAAAAACTGTTTTTT; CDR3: CASSLGSRGTDEKLFF
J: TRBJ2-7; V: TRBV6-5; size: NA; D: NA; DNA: TGTGCCAGCAAGGTCGAGAGTATTTCCTACGAGCAGTACTTC; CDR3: CASKVESISYEQYF
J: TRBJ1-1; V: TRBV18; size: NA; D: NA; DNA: TGTGCCAGCTCAGCCCAGAACACTGAAGCTTTCTTT; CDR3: CASSAQNTEAFF
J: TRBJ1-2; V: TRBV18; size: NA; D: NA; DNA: TGTGCCAGCTCCATGGACTGGGGGGGCTATGGCTACACCTTC; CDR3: CASSMDWGGYGYTF
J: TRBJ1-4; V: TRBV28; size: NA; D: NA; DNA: TGTGCCAGCAGCCCCTGGGGGAATGAAAAACTGTTTTTT; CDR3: CASSPWGNEKLFF
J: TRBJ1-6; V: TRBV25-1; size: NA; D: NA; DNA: TGTGCCAGCAGATCGACAGTGGTGAATTCACCCCTCCACTTT; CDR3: CASRSTVVNSPLHF